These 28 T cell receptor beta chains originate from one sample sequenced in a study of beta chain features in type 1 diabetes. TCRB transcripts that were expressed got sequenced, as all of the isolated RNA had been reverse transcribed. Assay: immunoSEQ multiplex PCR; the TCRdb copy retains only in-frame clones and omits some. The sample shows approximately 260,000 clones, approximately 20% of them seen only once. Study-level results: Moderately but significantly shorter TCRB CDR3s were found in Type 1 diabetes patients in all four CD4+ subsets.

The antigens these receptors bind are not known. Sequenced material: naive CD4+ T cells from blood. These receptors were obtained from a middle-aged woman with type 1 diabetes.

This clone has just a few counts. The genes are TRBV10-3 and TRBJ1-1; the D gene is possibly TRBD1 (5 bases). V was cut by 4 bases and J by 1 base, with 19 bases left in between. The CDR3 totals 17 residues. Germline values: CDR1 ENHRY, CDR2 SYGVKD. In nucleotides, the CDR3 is TGTGCCATCAGTGCCGTAGCGGGGGTCCCTCCGAACACTGAAGCTTTCTTT. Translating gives CAISAVAGVPPNTEAFF.

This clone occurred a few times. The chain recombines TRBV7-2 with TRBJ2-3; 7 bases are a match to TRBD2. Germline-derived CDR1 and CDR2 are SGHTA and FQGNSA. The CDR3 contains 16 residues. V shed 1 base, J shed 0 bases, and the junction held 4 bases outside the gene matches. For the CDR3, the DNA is TGTGCCAGCAGCTTAGTGGGCGGGAGCAGCACAGATACGCAGTATTTT. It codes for CASSLVGGSSTDTQYF.

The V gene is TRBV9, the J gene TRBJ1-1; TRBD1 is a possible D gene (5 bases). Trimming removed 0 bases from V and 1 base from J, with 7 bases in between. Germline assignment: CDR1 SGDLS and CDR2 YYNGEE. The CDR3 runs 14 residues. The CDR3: CASSVAGSNTEAFF. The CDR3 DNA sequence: TGTGCCAGCAGCGTAGCAGGGTCGAACACTGAAGCTTTCTTT.

Here the CDR3 reads CASSPQGVSAEAFF. In DNA, the CDR3 is TGTGCCAGCTCACCACAGGGGGTATCGGCTGAAGCTTTCTTT. This chain links TRBV18 with TRBJ1-1, with TRBD1 as a possible D gene (6 bases). This CDR3 comprises 14 residues. The V gene lost 1 base and the J gene lost 6 bases, with 12 bases spanning the gap. The germline V gene encodes CDR1 KGHSH and CDR2 LQKENI.

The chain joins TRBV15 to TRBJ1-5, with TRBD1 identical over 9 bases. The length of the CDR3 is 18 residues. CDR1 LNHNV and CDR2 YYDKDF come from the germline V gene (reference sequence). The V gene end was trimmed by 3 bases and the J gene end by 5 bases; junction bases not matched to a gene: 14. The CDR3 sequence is CATSRSNWGTGNDQPQHF. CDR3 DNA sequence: TGTGCCACCAGCAGGAGCAATTGGGGGACAGGGAACGATCAGCCCCAGCATTTT. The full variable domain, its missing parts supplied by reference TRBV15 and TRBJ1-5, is DAMVIQNPRYQVTQFGKPVTLSCSQTLNHNVMYWYQQKSSQAPKLLFHYYDKDFNNEADTPDNFQSRRPNTSFCFLDIRSPGLGDTAMYLCATSRSNWGTGNDQPQHFGDGTRLSIL.

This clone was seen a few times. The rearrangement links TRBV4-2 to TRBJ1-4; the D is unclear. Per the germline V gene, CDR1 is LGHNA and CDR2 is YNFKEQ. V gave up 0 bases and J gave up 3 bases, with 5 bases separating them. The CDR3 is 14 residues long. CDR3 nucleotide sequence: TGTGCCAGCAGCCAAGATCGTTCTAATGAAAAACTGTTTTTT. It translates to CASSQDRSNEKLFF.

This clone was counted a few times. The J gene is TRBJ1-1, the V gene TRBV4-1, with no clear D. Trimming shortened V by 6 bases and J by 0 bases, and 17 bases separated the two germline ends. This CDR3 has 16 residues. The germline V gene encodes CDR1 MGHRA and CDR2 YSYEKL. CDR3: CASRPLQSIMNTEAFF. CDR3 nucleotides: TGCGCCAGCAGGCCGTTACAGTCTATTATGAACACTGAAGCTTTCTTT.

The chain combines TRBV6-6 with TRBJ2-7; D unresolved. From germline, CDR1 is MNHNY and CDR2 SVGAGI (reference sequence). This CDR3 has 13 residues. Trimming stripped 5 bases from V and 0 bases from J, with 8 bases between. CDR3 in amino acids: CASSPTVSYEQYF. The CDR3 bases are TGTGCCAGCAGTCCCACAGTCTCCTACGAGCAGTACTTC.

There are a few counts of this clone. This chain's CDR3 is CASTPAAEIYGYTF. The CDR3 region has the DNA TGTGCCAGCACCCCTGCGGCGGAAATCTATGGCTACACCTTC. This chain joins TRBV2 and TRBJ1-2; unclear D gene. Trimming stripped 7 bases from V and 4 bases from J, with 16 bases between. Germline V gene data show CDR1 as SNHLY and CDR2 as FYNNEI. The CDR3 is 14 amino acids.

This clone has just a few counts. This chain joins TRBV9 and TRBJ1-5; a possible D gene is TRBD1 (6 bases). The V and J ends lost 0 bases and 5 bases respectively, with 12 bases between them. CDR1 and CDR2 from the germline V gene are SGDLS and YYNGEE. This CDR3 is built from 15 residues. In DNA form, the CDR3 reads TGTGCCAGCAGCGTAGGGCAGGGGATGGATCAGCCCCAGCATTTT. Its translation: CASSVGQGMDQPQHF.

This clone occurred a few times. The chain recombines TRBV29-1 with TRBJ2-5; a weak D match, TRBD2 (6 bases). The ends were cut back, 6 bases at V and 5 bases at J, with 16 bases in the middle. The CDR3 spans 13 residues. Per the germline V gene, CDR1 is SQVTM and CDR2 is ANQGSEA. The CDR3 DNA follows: TGCAGCGTCAGGGTCGAGGGGACTGAGACCCAGTACTTC. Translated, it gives CSVRVEGTETQYF.

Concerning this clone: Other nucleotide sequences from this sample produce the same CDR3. CDR3 in amino acids: CASSPEDRAEQYF. The CDR3 DNA sequence: TGTGCCAGCTCACCGGAGGACCGGGCGGAGCAGTACTTC. This chain links TRBV18 with TRBJ2-7; D might be TRBD2 (5 bases). Germline CDR1 is KGHSH and CDR2 is LQKENI. The CDR3 has 13 amino acids. Trimming took 3 bases from V and 7 from J, leaving 13 bases between them. The whole variable domain, remainder taken from reference TRBV18 and TRBJ2-7, is NAGVMQNPRHLVRRRGQEARLRCSPMKGHSHVYWYRQLPEEGLKFMVYLQKENIIDESGMPKERFSAEFPKEGPSILRIQQVVRGDSAAYFCASSPEDRAEQYFGPGTRLTVT.

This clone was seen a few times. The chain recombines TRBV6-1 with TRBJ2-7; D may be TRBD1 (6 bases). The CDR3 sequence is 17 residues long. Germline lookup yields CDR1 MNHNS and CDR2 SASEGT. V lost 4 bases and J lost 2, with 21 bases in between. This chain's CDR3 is CASSAHRTGISPYEQYF. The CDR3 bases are TGTGCCAGCAGTGCTCACCGTACAGGGATCTCCCCCTACGAGCAGTACTTC.

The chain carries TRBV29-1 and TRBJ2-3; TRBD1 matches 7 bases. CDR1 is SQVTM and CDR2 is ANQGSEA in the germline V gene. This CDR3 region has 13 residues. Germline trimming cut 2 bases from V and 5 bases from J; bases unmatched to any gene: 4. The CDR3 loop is CSVEKGAEDTQYF. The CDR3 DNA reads TGCAGCGTTGAAAAGGGGGCTGAAGATACGCAGTATTTT.

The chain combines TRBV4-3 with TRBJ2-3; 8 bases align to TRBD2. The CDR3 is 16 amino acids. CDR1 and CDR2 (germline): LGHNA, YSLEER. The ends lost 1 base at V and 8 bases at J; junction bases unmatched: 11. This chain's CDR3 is CASSQVVTSGSGTQYF. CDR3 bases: TGCGCCAGCAGCCAAGTGGTGACCAGCGGGAGTGGTACGCAGTATTTT.

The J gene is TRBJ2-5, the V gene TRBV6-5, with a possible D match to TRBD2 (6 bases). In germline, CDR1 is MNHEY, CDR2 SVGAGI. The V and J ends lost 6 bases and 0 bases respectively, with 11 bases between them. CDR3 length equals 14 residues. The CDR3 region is CASRPRGYQETQYF. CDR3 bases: TGTGCCAGCAGACCCCGGGGGTACCAAGAGACCCAGTACTTC.

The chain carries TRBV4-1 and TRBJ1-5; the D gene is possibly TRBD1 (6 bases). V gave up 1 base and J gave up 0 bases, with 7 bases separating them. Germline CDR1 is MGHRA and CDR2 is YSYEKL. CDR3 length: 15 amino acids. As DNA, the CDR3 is TGCGCCAGCAGCCAAGGACAGGTTAGCAATCAGCCCCAGCATTTT. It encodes CASSQGQVSNQPQHF.

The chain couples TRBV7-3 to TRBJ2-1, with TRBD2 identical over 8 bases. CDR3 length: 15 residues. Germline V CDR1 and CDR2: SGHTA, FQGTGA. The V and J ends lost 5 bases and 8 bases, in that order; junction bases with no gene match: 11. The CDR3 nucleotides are TGTGCCAGCAGCCCCCGCTCGGGAGGGCTCGATGAGCAGTTCTTC. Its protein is CASSPRSGGLDEQFF. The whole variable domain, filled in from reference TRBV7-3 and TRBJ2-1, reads GAGVSQTPSNKVTEKGKYVELRCDPISGHTALYWYRQSLGQGPEFLIYFQGTGAADDSGLPNDRFFAVRPEGSVSTLKIQRTERGDSAVYLCASSPRSGGLDEQFFGPGTRLTVL.

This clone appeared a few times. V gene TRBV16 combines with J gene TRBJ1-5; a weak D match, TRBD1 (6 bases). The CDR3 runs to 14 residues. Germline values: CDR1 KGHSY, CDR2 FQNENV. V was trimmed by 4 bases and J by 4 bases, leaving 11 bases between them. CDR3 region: CASSPGGANQPQHF. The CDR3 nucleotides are TGTGCCAGCAGCCCCGGGGGGGCAAATCAGCCCCAGCATTTT. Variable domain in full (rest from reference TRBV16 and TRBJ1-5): GEEVAQTPKHLVRGEGQKAKLYCAPIKGHSYVFWYQQVLKNEFKFLISFQNENVFDETGMPKERFSAKCLPNSPCSLEIQATKLEDSAVYFCASSPGGANQPQHFGDGTRLSIL.

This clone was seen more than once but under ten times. The CDR3 region is CASSSRGGTYNEQFF. The CDR3 DNA sequence: TGTGCCAGCAGCTCCCGGGGAGGGACATACAATGAGCAGTTCTTC. The chain couples TRBV5-4 to TRBJ2-1, with D tentatively TRBD2 (7 bases). Per germline, CDR1 SGHNT and CDR2 YYREEE (reference sequence). CDR3 length equals 15 residues. V was cut by 3 bases and J by 4 bases, with 14 bases left in between.

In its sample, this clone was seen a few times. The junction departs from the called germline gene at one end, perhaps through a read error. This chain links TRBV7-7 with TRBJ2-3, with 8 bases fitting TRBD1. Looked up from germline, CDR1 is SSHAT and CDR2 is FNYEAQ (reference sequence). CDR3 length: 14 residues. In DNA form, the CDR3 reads TGTGCTAGCAGCTTGGGTCAGGGGGCCGATACGCAGTATTTT. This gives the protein CASSLGQGADTQYF.

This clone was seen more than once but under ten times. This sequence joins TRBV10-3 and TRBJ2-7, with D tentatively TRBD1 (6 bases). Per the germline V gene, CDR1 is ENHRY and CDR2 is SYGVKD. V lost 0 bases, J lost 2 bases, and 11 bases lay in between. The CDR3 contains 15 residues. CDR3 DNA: TGTGCCATCAGTGAGTCGAAGCAGGGGACCTACGAGCAGTACTTC. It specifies CAISESKQGTYEQYF.

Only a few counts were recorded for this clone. The CDR3 DNA sequence: TGCGCCAGCAGCTTGTCTAGCGGGAGTGGGACCCAGTACTTC. This translates into CASSLSSGSGTQYF. The chain combines TRBV5-1 with TRBJ2-5, with 10 bases that match TRBD2. There are 14 residues in the CDR3. Germline assignment: CDR1 SGHRS and CDR2 YFSETQ. With V trimmed by 1 base and J by 7 bases, 4 bases remained unmatched.

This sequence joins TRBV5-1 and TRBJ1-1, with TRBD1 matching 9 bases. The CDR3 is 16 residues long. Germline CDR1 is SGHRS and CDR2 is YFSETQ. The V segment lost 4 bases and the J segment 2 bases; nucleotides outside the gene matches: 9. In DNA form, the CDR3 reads TGCGCCAGCAGCCCACGGACAGGGGAAGGTAACACTGAAGCTTTCTTT. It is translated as CASSPRTGEGNTEAFF.

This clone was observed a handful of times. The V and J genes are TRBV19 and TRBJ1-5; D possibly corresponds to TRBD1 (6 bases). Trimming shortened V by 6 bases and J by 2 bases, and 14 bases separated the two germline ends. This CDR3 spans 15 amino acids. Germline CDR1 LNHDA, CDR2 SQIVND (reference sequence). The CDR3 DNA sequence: TGTGCCAGTAGAAATCGGGAGGGGGGCAATCAGCCCCAGCATTTT. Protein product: CASRNREGGNQPQHF. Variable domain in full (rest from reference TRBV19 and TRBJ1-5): DGGITQSPKYLFRKEGQNVTLSCEQNLNHDAMYWYRQDPGQGLRLIYYSQIVNDFQKGDIAEGYSVSREKKESFPLTVTSAQKNPTAFYLCASRNREGGNQPQHFGDGTRLSIL.

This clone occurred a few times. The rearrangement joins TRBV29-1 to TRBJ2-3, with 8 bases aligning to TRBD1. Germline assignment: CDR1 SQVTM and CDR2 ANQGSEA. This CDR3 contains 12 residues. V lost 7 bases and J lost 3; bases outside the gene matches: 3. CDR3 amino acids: CSGGQGTDTQYF. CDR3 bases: TGCAGCGGCGGACAGGGAACAGATACGCAGTATTTT.

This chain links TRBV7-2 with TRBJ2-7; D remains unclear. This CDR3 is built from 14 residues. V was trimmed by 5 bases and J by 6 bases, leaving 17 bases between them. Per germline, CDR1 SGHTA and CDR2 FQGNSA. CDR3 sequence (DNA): TGTGCCAGCAGCGTTAGACTCATCCCCCTCGAGCAGTACTTC. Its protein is CASSVRLIPLEQYF.

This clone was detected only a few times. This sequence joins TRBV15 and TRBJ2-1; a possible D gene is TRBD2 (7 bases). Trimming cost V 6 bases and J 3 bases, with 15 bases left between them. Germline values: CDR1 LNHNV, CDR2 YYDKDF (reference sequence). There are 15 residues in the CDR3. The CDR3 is CATRRGGLHYNEQFF. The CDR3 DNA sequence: TGTGCCACCAGGAGGGGGGGACTTCACTACAATGAGCAGTTCTTC.